This T cell receptor beta chain was observed in a study of OX40 agonist ivuxolimab in advanced cancers. Patients were ineligible given autoimmune disease history or systemic immunosuppression. The data were produced by immunoSEQ multiplex PCR, yet TCRdb's version contains in-frame clones alone and is incomplete. The table shows about 33,000 clones, with roughly 74% occurring only once. Sequencing used CD4+ or CD8+ T cells sorted from blood, obtained in a trial of the OX40 agonist ivuxolimab. This clonotype was sampled from an adult with an advanced solid tumor such as melanoma, head and neck, liver or kidney cancer.

CDR3 in amino acids: CASSSLATRAYNEQFF. The CDR3 nucleotides read TGTGCCAGCAGCTCCTTAGCGACTAGGGCCTACAATGAGCAGTTCTTC. The rearrangement links TRBV11-2 to TRBJ2-1, with D maybe TRBD2 (6 bases). The CDR3 runs to 16 residues. The germline V gene encodes CDR1 SGHAT and CDR2 FQNNGV. V was pared by 4 bases and J by 2 bases, with 15 bases between.